A single TCR beta chain is shown here with its context. Antigen: not known. TCRbeta sequences of proliferating CFSE-low MLR cells were labeled alloreactive. Stimulators were graft donor PBMCs, splenocytes, lymph-node cells, or third-party PBMCs for pre-transplant recipient cells. Some clones are missing from TCRdb's copy, which holds only in-frame ones; the method was immunoSEQ multiplex PCR. The sample has over 5,000 clones, about 28% seen once; the top ten hold about 16%. The data derive from a study of T cell clones after liver transplantation. Study overall: Third-party-reactive TCRbeta sequences from pre-transplant mixed lymphocyte reactions served as antigen-independent comparators.

The CDR3 loop spans 14 amino acids. Germline V gives CDR1 SEHNR, CDR2 FQNEAQ (reference sequence). The V end lost 2 bases, the J end lost 3 bases, and 10 bases lay between the germline ends. This sequence was found in a human patient who received a liver transplant. Some of these T cells may belong to the graft donor. The rearrangement links TRBV7-9 to TRBJ2-5; unclear D gene. Sequenced sample: CD4+ T cells from cultured PBMCs. CDR3 sequence reads: CASSLLGGKETQYF. CDR3 DNA sequence: TGTGCCAGCAGCTTATTAGGCGGTAAAGAGACCCAGTACTTC. The full variable domain, in which reference TRBV7-9 and TRBJ2-5 provide the parts outside the CDR3, is DTGVSQNPRHKITKRGQNVTFRCDPISEHNRLYWYRQTLGQGPEFLTYFQNEAQLEKSRLLSDRFSAERPKGSFSTLEIQRTEQGDSAMYLCASSLLGGKETQYFGPGTRLLVL.